This is a list of T cell receptor beta chains from one sample in a study of T cells in Graves' hyperthyroidism and ophthalmopathy. TCRdb re-called the multiplex PCR reads through MiXCR, storing one row per CDR3 protein. This table holds roughly 510,000 distinct CDR3 sequences, 46% found once. Sequenced input: peripheral blood or thyroid tissue (not recorded which). These receptors were collected from an adult woman with Graves' disease, either hyperthyroidism or ophthalmopathy (not recorded which). The CDR3 runs from the conserved cysteine through the conserved F or W. D genes are given only for firm matches. Clone sizes are given selectively: once, few, many, or a class where the clone is expanded.

V gene	clone size	J gene	D gene	CDR3 DNA	CDR3 protein
TRBV13	.	TRBJ2-7	.	TGTGCCAGCAGTTCCCTGCAGCGGAACTACGAGCAGTACTTC	CASSSLQRNYEQYF
TRBV20-1	many	TRBJ2-5	TRBD2	TGCAGTGCTAGAGCTAGGACTAGTCGGGAGACCCAGTACTTC	CSARARTSRETQYF
TRBV20-1	many	TRBJ1-5	.	TGCAGTGCTAGCCGAAGGGGAGGTAGCAATCAGCCCCAGCATTTT	CSASRRGGSNQPQHF
TRBV2	.	TRBJ2-5	.	TGTGCCAGCAGTAGGGTACAAACGGAACAAGAGACCCAGTACTTC	CASSRVQTEQETQYF
TRBV20-1	.	TRBJ1-2	.	TGCAGTGCTAGAGATTTTGACAGGTCCACCTTC	CSARDFDRSTF
TRBV7-9	many	TRBJ1-5	.	TGTGCCAGCAGCTTTACACGTCAGCCCCAGCATTTT	CASSFTRQPQHF
TRBV9	few	TRBJ2-6	.	TGTGCCAGCAGCGAACAGGGGGCCAACGTCCTGACTTTC	CASSEQGANVLTF
TRBV12-3/TRBV12-4	.	TRBJ2-3	.	TGTGCCAGCAGTTTGACGCAGGGAGGAATAGATACGCAGTATTTT	CASSLTQGGIDTQYF
TRBV29-1	.	TRBJ1-1	.	TGCAGCGTTGAAGGGGGAGGGAGTGGTGAAGCTTTCTTT	CSVEGGGSGEAFF
TRBV2	many	TRBJ2-7	TRBD2	TGTGCCAGCACAGGTTCGGAGGGACTAGCGCTCCGTGAGCAGTACTTC	CASTGSEGLALREQYF
TRBV29-1	few	TRBJ1-3	.	TGCAGCGTTGGGGACCCTCGAGGGGGAAACACCATATATTTT	CSVGDPRGGNTIYF
TRBV2	many	TRBJ1-2	.	TGTGCCAGCAGTGAATCGAGGGTTGGTTACTATGGCTACACCTTC	CASSESRVGYYGYTF
TRBV7-9	.	TRBJ1-1	TRBD1	TGTGCCAGCAGCTTAGGGGGACAGGGGCGCGAGGCCGCTTTCTTT	CASSLGGQGREAAFF
TRBV19	.	TRBJ2-2	.	TGTGCCAGTAGTGTGGTGAAGGGACCGGTGAACACCGGGGAGCTGTTTTTT	CASSVVKGPVNTGELFF
TRBV10-2	once	TRBJ1-6	TRBD1	TGCGCCACCCATCGACAGGGGAGACCAACGAGCTCCTATAATTCACCCCTCCACTTT	CATHRQGRPTSSYNSPLHF
TRBV9	many	TRBJ1-1	.	TGTGCCAGCAGCGTAGCAGGGTGGGGTGAAGCTTTCTTT	CASSVAGWGEAFF
TRBV20-1	once	TRBJ1-5	TRBD1	TGCAGGGCCTGGGACAGGGCTAACTATGGCAATCAGCCCCAGCATTTT	CRAWDRANYGNQPQHF
TRBV2	many	TRBJ1-1	.	TGTGCCAGCAGTGGTGGGCCGGGATATGGAGCTTTCTTT	CASSGGPGYGAFF
TRBV19	many	TRBJ2-2	.	TGTGCCAGTAGTTTCCAGGGTCCTCCGAACACCGGGGAGCTGTTTTTT	CASSFQGPPNTGELFF
TRBV5-1	.	TRBJ2-2	.	TGCGCCAGCAGCTTGGGAGACAGGGAGGCCGGGGAGCTGTTTTTT	CASSLGDREAGELFF
TRBV10-3	.	TRBJ1-5	.	TGTGCCATCAGGGGTACCGGGGAGACCCAGCATTTT	CAIRGTGETQHF
TRBV7-8	few	TRBJ2-3	.	TGTGCCAGCAGCCTGCGGGGGAAGGGGGGGCCAGATACGCAGTATTTT	CASSLRGKGGPDTQYF
TRBV9	.	TRBJ1-2	TRBD1	TGTGCCAGCAGCGTTGAGGGGGGACAGGGGAATGGCTACACCTTC	CASSVEGGQGNGYTF
TRBV20-1	many	TRBJ2-6	.	TGCAGTGCTTTTAGCTCTGGGGCCAACGTCCTGACTTTC	CSAFSSGANVLTF
TRBV5-1	.	TRBJ2-7	TRBD1	TGCGCCAGCAGCTTAGTAGGACAGGTCGCCTACGAGCAGTACTTC	CASSLVGQVAYEQYF
TRBV29-1	once	TRBJ2-7	TRBD1	TGCAGCGTTCCGGGACAGTACCGACCCTACGAGCAGTACTTC	CSVPGQYRPYEQYF
TRBV7-9	many	TRBJ1-5	.	TGTGCCAGCAGCCCAGGCATGAATCAGCCCCAGCATTTT	CASSPGMNQPQHF